This entry is about one TCR beta chain. What it binds is not known. This entry belongs to a study of T-cell reconstitution after alpha-beta-depleted transplantation in children. CDR1 is SQVTM, CDR2 ANQGSEA, per germline. With V trimmed by 3 bases and J by 5 bases, 5 bases remained unmatched. The CDR3 is made up of 14 amino acids. Unique molecular identifiers were built into the TCRbeta library. In TCRdb, the PCR reads were re-called with MiXCR into one record per CDR3 protein. Of about 240,000 distinct CDR3 sequences listed, more than 20% are singletons. Study results and caveats: Diversity and T-cell counts at one year after transplant derived mostly from new T cells.

The chain has TRBV29-1 and TRBJ2-4; 9 positions match TRBD2. The sample here was PBMCs, taken before TCRalphabeta/CD19-depleted stem cell transplant. The origin of this receptor is a girl between 2 and 10 years old with Fanconi anemia, due to receive a stem cell transplant. CDR3 DNA: TGCAGCGTTGAGGGACTAGCCGAACAAAACATTCAGTACTTC. Translating it yields CSVEGLAEQNIQYF. The full variable domain, its missing parts supplied by reference TRBV29-1 and TRBJ2-4, is SAVISQKPSRDICQRGTSLTIQCQVDSQVTMMFWYRQQPGQSLTLIATANQGSEATYESGFVIDKFPISRPNLTFSTLTVSNMSPEDSSIYLCSVEGLAEQNIQYFGAGTRLSVL.